This T cell receptor (beta chain) is from a study of pediatric ulcerative colitis. The study's findings and limits: Two rectal CDR3 clonotypes occurred in all ulcerative colitis patients. Rectal pinch biopsies may include blood-derived T cells. Clonal expansions reduced rectal repertoire diversity in acute severe colitis.

Rectal tissue came from one to two pinch biopsies taken at colonoscopy. Samples were sequenced at Survey level, maximum 500,000 reads. Data came from immunoSEQ multiplex PCR; TCRdb stores just in-frame clones and leaves some out. Here the sample spans tens of thousands of clones, 71% being singletons. A note on this clone: Its antigen is not known.

Germline lookup yields CDR1 LNHDA and CDR2 SQIVND (reference sequence). V was cut by 2 bases and J by 5 bases, with 12 bases left in between. The CDR3 extends over 14 amino acids. The sample comprised gut tissue. The clonotype originates from a boy under 18 with severe ulcerative colitis. This rearrangement joins TRBV19 to TRBJ2-5; D is tentatively TRBD1 or TRBD2 (6 bases each). In DNA, the CDR3 is TGTGCCAGTAGTATACAGGGGAGGATGGAGACCCAGTACTTC. Translating it yields CASSIQGRMETQYF.